These T cell receptor beta chains were read from a single sample in a study of identical twins. TCRdb itself ran the 5' RACE reads through MiXCR, one entry per CDR3 protein. The sample carries roughly 260,000 distinct CDR3 sequences, around 15% recorded once. The sample comprised memory (CD45RO+) T cells sorted from blood. The receptors stem from a woman aged 18-30 years in good health. Both conserved end residues are part of each CDR3.

v_call: TRBV12-3/TRBV12-4
j_call: TRBJ2-3
cdr3_aa: CASSFRGQGPTYTQYF

v_call: TRBV12-3/TRBV12-4
j_call: TRBJ1-2
cdr3_aa: CASSGGPDRDYGYTF

v_call: TRBV18
j_call: TRBJ2-3
cdr3_aa: CASSQSGSFTDTQYF

v_call: TRBV5-6
j_call: TRBJ2-1
cdr3_aa: CASSTGLVFDEQFF

v_call: TRBV20-1
j_call: TRBJ2-2
cdr3_aa: CTIPGLATGELFF

v_call: TRBV12-3/TRBV12-4
j_call: TRBJ2-7
cdr3_aa: CASSFVSGQGDYEQYF

v_call: TRBV25-1
j_call: TRBJ1-6
cdr3_aa: CASSGTGNSPLHF

v_call: TRBV20-1
j_call: TRBJ1-3
cdr3_aa: CSARHGARRDTIYF

v_call: TRBV29-1
j_call: TRBJ2-1
cdr3_aa: CSVSGSLYNEQFF

v_call: TRBV12-3/TRBV12-4
j_call: TRBJ2-7
cdr3_aa: CASRAGTSGGEQYF

v_call: TRBV3-1
j_call: TRBJ2-2
cdr3_aa: CASSPTGLRTGELFF

v_call: TRBV20-1
j_call: TRBJ2-4
cdr3_aa: CSVLDPPTKNIQYF

v_call: TRBV20-1
j_call: TRBJ2-5
cdr3_aa: CSASTSGQETQYF

v_call: TRBV2
j_call: TRBJ1-1
cdr3_aa: CASVTDAMNTEAFF

v_call: TRBV7-2
j_call: TRBJ2-7
cdr3_aa: CASSSRPGTGYEQYF

v_call: TRBV20-1
j_call: TRBJ2-3
cdr3_aa: CSAGGVVGSGTDTQYF

v_call: TRBV5-1
j_call: TRBJ2-7
cdr3_aa: CASSLGGTLLREQYF

v_call: TRBV12-3/TRBV12-4
j_call: TRBJ1-4
cdr3_aa: CASSFGTNEKLFF

v_call: TRBV11-3
j_call: TRBJ2-5
cdr3_aa: CASSLGGGAVETQYF

v_call: TRBV2
j_call: TRBJ2-7
cdr3_aa: CASSGTSGGEQYF

v_call: TRBV9
j_call: TRBJ2-2
cdr3_aa: CASSVAPAGELFF

v_call: TRBV12-3/TRBV12-4
j_call: TRBJ2-3
cdr3_aa: CASSTGTSGMGTQYF

v_call: TRBV11-2
j_call: TRBJ1-1
cdr3_aa: CASSLEPSGGTEAFF

v_call: TRBV10-2
j_call: TRBJ2-3
cdr3_aa: CASSDLSDTQYF

v_call: TRBV6-1
j_call: TRBJ2-5
cdr3_aa: CASSPGWGGYQETQYF

v_call: TRBV5-1
j_call: TRBJ2-5
cdr3_aa: CASSFSSGGQETQYF

v_call: TRBV20-1
j_call: TRBJ2-5
cdr3_aa: CSAPLWGETQYF

v_call: TRBV7-9
j_call: TRBJ1-6
cdr3_aa: CASSSRHSPLHF

v_call: TRBV20-1
j_call: TRBJ2-1
cdr3_aa: CSAIRLDHISYNEQFF

v_call: TRBV29-1
j_call: TRBJ2-7
cdr3_aa: CSVGFRRAYEQYF

v_call: TRBV20-1
j_call: TRBJ1-3
cdr3_aa: CSARTGGTGNTIYF

v_call: TRBV12-3/TRBV12-4
j_call: TRBJ2-1
cdr3_aa: CASRDDHNEQFF

v_call: TRBV6-5
j_call: TRBJ2-1
cdr3_aa: CASSYSLAGGPGYNEQFF

v_call: TRBV5-1
j_call: TRBJ2-5
cdr3_aa: CASSSIPGLGGETQYF

v_call: TRBV20-1
j_call: TRBJ2-7
cdr3_aa: CSARDVSSVYEQYF

v_call: TRBV11-3
j_call: TRBJ2-3
cdr3_aa: CASSLEGSGTTDTQYF

v_call: TRBV20-1
j_call: TRBJ1-1
cdr3_aa: CSASWQGAQEAFF

v_call: TRBV3-1
j_call: TRBJ2-5
cdr3_aa: CASSQGGVKTQYF

v_call: TRBV12-3/TRBV12-4
j_call: TRBJ1-2
cdr3_aa: CASSYGGGYTF

v_call: TRBV7-2
j_call: TRBJ1-1
cdr3_aa: CASSVMMNTEAFF

v_call: TRBV4-3
j_call: TRBJ2-1
cdr3_aa: CASSQDKASGYNEQFF

v_call: TRBV5-5
j_call: TRBJ1-4
cdr3_aa: CASSPVASEKLFF

v_call: TRBV7-2
j_call: TRBJ2-6
cdr3_aa: CASRQKAGGGANVLTF

v_call: TRBV9
j_call: TRBJ2-1
cdr3_aa: CVSSERLASYNEQFF

v_call: TRBV6-1
j_call: TRBJ1-1
cdr3_aa: CASSDTDPPEAFF

v_call: TRBV2
j_call: TRBJ2-1
cdr3_aa: CARDNQRAYNEQFF

v_call: TRBV12-3/TRBV12-4
j_call: TRBJ2-2
cdr3_aa: CASSLNTGELFF

v_call: TRBV3-1
j_call: TRBJ2-7
cdr3_aa: CASSSAGIRDFDEQYF

v_call: TRBV7-9
j_call: TRBJ1-4
cdr3_aa: CASSLESGAKLFF

v_call: TRBV20-1
j_call: TRBJ2-3
cdr3_aa: CSARGGDTQYF

v_call: TRBV6-5
j_call: TRBJ1-3
cdr3_aa: CASSYWGGRGGNTIYF

v_call: TRBV9
j_call: TRBJ2-3
cdr3_aa: CASSVVEGAVTQYF

v_call: TRBV27
j_call: TRBJ2-3
cdr3_aa: CASSSRGLTDTQYF

v_call: TRBV3-1
j_call: TRBJ2-7
cdr3_aa: CASTAGRSEQYF

v_call: TRBV20-1
j_call: TRBJ2-2
cdr3_aa: CSASPGQGAGGELFF

v_call: TRBV20-1
j_call: TRBJ2-7
cdr3_aa: CSARVEDGTSQGQYF

v_call: TRBV7-8
j_call: TRBJ2-3
cdr3_aa: CASSLQRGGLGDTQYF

v_call: TRBV7-2
j_call: TRBJ2-1
cdr3_aa: CASNPWGHEQFF

v_call: TRBV5-1
j_call: TRBJ2-3
cdr3_aa: CASSLSTDTQYF

v_call: TRBV28
j_call: TRBJ1-4
cdr3_aa: CASTYETGGNEKLFF